Following are 31 T cell receptor beta chains from one sample sequenced in a study of T cells in Graves' hyperthyroidism and ophthalmopathy. TCR beta CDR3 regions were amplified from RNA transcripts. First-round RT-PCR targeting the TCR CDR3 was performed with the HTBI primer set. TCRdb redid the calling of the multiplex PCR reads with MiXCR, one entry per CDR3 protein. The table shows approximately 270,000 distinct CDR3 sequences, with just over 14% occurring only once. Sequenced sample: blood. These receptors all come from a woman between 40 and 50 years old with Graves' hyperthyroidism that later progressed to Graves' ophthalmopathy.

This clonotype was detected ten times or more. The V call is TRBV7-2, the J call TRBJ2-3; TRBD1 or TRBD2 may be the D gene (5 bases each). V gave up 5 bases and J gave up 0 bases, with 21 bases separating them. This CDR3 region has 18 residues. From germline, CDR1 is SGHTA and CDR2 FQGNSA. CDR3 sequence reads: CASSPWDGISHSTDTQYF. CDR3 sequence (DNA): TGTGCCAGCAGCCCATGGGACGGTATCTCACATAGCACAGATACGCAGTATTTT.

This clonotype was seen ten or more times. V gene TRBV11-2 combines with J gene TRBJ2-1, with 9 bases that match TRBD2. The CDR3 extends over 14 amino acids. Germline V gene lookup returns CDR1 SGHAT and CDR2 FQNNGV. Unmatched junction bases numbered 7, after V lost 5 bases and J lost 8 bases. The CDR3 sequence is CASSIWTSVDEQFF. The CDR3 coding sequence is TGTGCCAGCAGCATCTGGACTAGCGTCGATGAGCAGTTCTTC.

This clonotype was seen at least ten times. V and J are TRBV6-2 or TRBV6-3 and TRBJ2-7; 15 nucleotides line up with TRBD2. Unmatched junction bases numbered 8, after V lost 4 bases and J lost 1 base. The germline V gene encodes CDR1 MNHEY and CDR2 SVGEGT. The CDR3 runs to 18 residues. CDR3 protein: CASSWTSGRAKKSYEQYF. The DNA of the CDR3 is TGTGCCAGCAGTTGGACTAGCGGGAGGGCCAAGAAATCCTACGAGCAGTACTTC.

This clonotype was detected ten times or more. This chain uses TRBV5-1 with TRBJ1-1, with D hard to call. CDR1 and CDR2 from the germline V gene are SGHRS and YFSETQ. With 1 base removed from V and 1 base from J, the gap between germline ends came to 8 bases. This CDR3 contains 14 residues. The CDR3 DNA is TGCGCCAGCAGCTTGCCGGGGTCGAACACTGAAGCTTTCTTT. It specifies CASSLPGSNTEAFF.

This chain joins TRBV24-1 and TRBJ2-5; 7 bases align to TRBD1. V lost 6 bases, J lost 6 bases, and 15 bases stayed unmatched. Germline values: CDR1 KGHDR, CDR2 SFDVKD. The CDR3 is made up of 16 amino acids. The CDR3 loop is CATSYSPADRPKTQYF. CDR3 coding DNA: TGTGCCACCAGTTACTCCCCGGCGGACAGGCCGAAGACCCAGTACTTC.

This clonotype was recorded many times. V usage is TRBV10-3 and J usage is TRBJ1-2; 9 bases are shared with TRBD1. Trimming took 6 bases from V and 7 from J; bases not matched to a gene: 9. CDR1 ENHRY and CDR2 SYGVKD come from the germline V gene. The CDR3 extends over 14 amino acids. CDR3 amino acids: CAISYGQGRGGYTF. The CDR3 nucleotides read TGTGCCATCAGCTATGGACAGGGGAGGGGTGGCTACACCTTC.

This clonotype was observed a few times. The rearrangement uses TRBV5-6 and TRBJ2-3, with 13 bases that match TRBD2. Looked up from germline, CDR1 is SGHDT and CDR2 is YYEEEE. The CDR3 covers 17 residues. With 4 bases clipped from V and 4 bases from J, the junction kept 9 bases outside the gene matches. CDR3 in DNA: TGTGCCAGCAGCCGAACCCCCGGACTAGCGGGAGCAGATACGCAGTATTTT. Its translation: CASSRTPGLAGADTQYF.

The V gene is TRBV4-1, the J gene TRBJ1-5; the D gene is possibly TRBD1 (6 bases). The CDR3 has 15 amino acids. V dropped 2 bases and J dropped 2 bases, with 10 bases sitting between them. Germline CDR1 MGHRA, CDR2 YSYEKL. The CDR3 DNA reads as TGCGCCAGCAGCCAACCTGCAGGGGGCAATCAGCCCCAGCATTTT. This sequence encodes CASSQPAGGNQPQHF.

The gene calls are TRBV7-2 and TRBJ2-3; D ambiguous. This CDR3 has 14 amino acids. The V gene lost 4 bases and the J gene lost 0 bases, with 8 bases spanning the gap. The germline CDR1 and CDR2 sequences are SGHTA and FQGNSA. CDR3 residues: CASSSLGSTDTQYF. The CDR3 DNA follows: TGTGCCAGCAGCTCCCTTGGGAGCACAGATACGCAGTATTTT. The variable domain in full, completed from reference TRBV7-2 and TRBJ2-3, reads GAGVSQSPSNKVTEKGKDVELRCDPISGHTALYWYRQSLGQGLEFLIYFQGNSAPDKSGLPSDRFSAERTGGSVSTLTIQRTQQEDSAVYLCASSSLGSTDTQYFGPGTRLTVL.

This clonotype was counted at least ten times. J is TRBJ2-7 and V is TRBV20-1; 8 nucleotides line up with TRBD1. The CDR3 totals 14 residues. The V segment lost 1 base and the J segment 9 bases; nucleotides outside the gene matches: 11. Germline V lookup: CDR1 DFQATT, CDR2 SNEGSKA (reference sequence). In DNA form, the CDR3 reads TGCAGTGCTAGAGGCCGGGACAGGTTGTTATGGCAGTACTTC. Its translation is CSARGRDRLLWQYF.

This clonotype showed up many times. This rearrangement joins TRBV30 to TRBJ1-4, with D possibly being TRBD1 (5 bases). The V and J ends lost 0 bases and 8 bases respectively, with 7 bases between them. Germline lookup yields CDR1 GTSNPN and CDR2 SVGIG (reference sequence). The CDR3 consists of 12 residues. CDR3 DNA sequence: TGTGCCTGGAGTGTGACAGCCGAAAAACTGTTTTTT. Protein product: CAWSVTAEKLFF.

At least ten counts were recorded for this clonotype. V is TRBV6-1 and J is TRBJ2-5, with TRBD1 matching over 9 bases. Germline trimming cut 5 bases from V and 7 bases from J; bases unmatched to any gene: 8. The CDR3 consists of 14 residues. Germline CDR1 MNHNS, CDR2 SASEGT. CDR3 bases: TGTGCCAGCAGTACCGGGGACAGGGAGGGGACCCAGTACTTC. Residues: CASSTGDREGTQYF.

The rearrangement uses TRBV5-1 and TRBJ2-2; D call uncertain. The germline V and J ends were trimmed by 0 bases and 7 bases, with 22 bases remaining between them. CDR3 length: 18 residues. Germline V lookup: CDR1 SGHRS, CDR2 YFSETQ. This CDR3 is CASSLARDWVRNGGELFF. The CDR3 nucleotides are TGCGCCAGCAGCTTGGCTAGGGATTGGGTGAGAAACGGCGGGGAGCTGTTTTTT.

This clonotype has only a few counts. The rearrangement uses TRBV19 and TRBJ2-2, with 7 bases matching TRBD1. The trim removed 8 bases at V and 3 bases at J, leaving 6 bases unmatched. The CDR3 totals 14 residues. Per the germline V gene, CDR1 is LNHDA and CDR2 is SQIVND (reference sequence). CDR3 DNA: TGTGCCAGTTGGGACAGACAGTACACCGGGGAGCTGTTTTTT. It translates to CASWDRQYTGELFF. The entire variable domain, with the rest obtained from reference TRBV19 and TRBJ2-2, is as follows: DGGITQSPKYLFRKEGQNVTLSCEQNLNHDAMYWYRQDPGQGLRLIYYSQIVNDFQKGDIAEGYSVSREKKESFPLTVTSAQKNPTAFYLCASWDRQYTGELFFGEGSRLTVL.

This clonotype was observed a handful of times. The V call is TRBV4-1, the J call TRBJ1-1; TRBD1 matches at 7 bases. The junction had 14 bases not matched to a gene; V was cut back by 4 bases and J by 0 bases. Germline V gene lookup returns CDR1 MGHRA and CDR2 YSYEKL. The CDR3 extends over 18 amino acids. This CDR3 reads CASSRPLTGKVMNTEAFF. The DNA for the CDR3 is TGCGCCAGCAGCCGCCCTCTGACAGGGAAGGTCATGAACACTGAAGCTTTCTTT.

In this sample, this clonotype turned up many times. The J gene is TRBJ2-1, the V gene TRBV7-9; unclear D gene. V dropped 8 bases and J dropped 2 bases, with 25 bases sitting between them. The germline V gene encodes CDR1 SEHNR and CDR2 FQNEAQ (reference sequence). The CDR3 length is 18 residues. CDR3: CASPFAKLATVTYNEQFF. The DNA of the CDR3 is TGTGCCAGCCCCTTCGCCAAATTGGCTACCGTTACCTACAATGAGCAGTTCTTC.

Many counts were recorded for this clonotype. V and J are TRBV7-8 and TRBJ2-1; possible D gene TRBD2, 5 bases. Trimming cost V 1 base and J 2 bases, with 12 bases left between them. Germline CDR1 is SGHVS and CDR2 is FQNEAQ. This CDR3 is built from 16 residues. The CDR3 is CASSLEGSPTYNEQFF. DNA of the CDR3: TGTGCCAGCAGCTTAGAAGGGAGTCCTACCTACAATGAGCAGTTCTTC.

This clonotype occurred many times. Here the CDR3 DNA reads TGTGCCAGCGACAGGGGGCCCTATAATTCACCCCTCCACTTT. Amino acid sequence: CASDRGPYNSPLHF. J is TRBJ1-6 and V is TRBV2, with TRBD1 matching over 10 bases. This CDR3 is 14 amino acids long. CDR1 and CDR2 from the germline V gene are SNHLY and FYNNEI. Unmatched junction bases numbered 0, after V lost 8 bases and J lost 2 bases.

This clonotype was counted only a few times. The junction shows a germline mismatch at one end, possibly a read error. J is TRBJ2-2 and V is TRBV15; TRBD1 matches at 9 bases. Germline values: CDR1 LNHNV, CDR2 YYDKDF (reference sequence). The length of the CDR3 is 17 residues. CDR3 region: CATSRGLRTGDTEELFF. Written as DNA, the CDR3 is TGTGCCACCAGCAGAGGGTTAAGGACAGGGGACACCGAGGAGCTGTTTTTT.

This clonotype was found many times. This chain joins TRBV11-3 and TRBJ2-5; D remains ambiguous. Trimming shortened V by 5 bases and J by 1 base, and 11 bases separated the two germline ends. CDR1 SGHNT and CDR2 YENEEA come from the germline V gene. The CDR3 runs 14 residues. In DNA, the CDR3 is TGTGCCAGCAGCCGAGGACCAGGCCAAGAGACCCAGTACTTC. It encodes CASSRGPGQETQYF.

This clonotype was found many times. The chain combines TRBV3-1 with TRBJ2-3, with 11 bases lining up with TRBD2. The CDR3 runs to 18 residues. The junction had 10 bases not matched to a gene; V was cut back by 4 bases and J by 1 base. CDR1 and CDR2 from the germline V gene are LGHDT and YNNKEL (reference sequence). The CDR3 is CASSRSIPGLAGTDTQYF. The CDR3 DNA sequence: TGTGCCAGCAGCCGTTCGATCCCGGGACTAGCGGGCACAGATACGCAGTATTTT.

The J gene is TRBJ2-7, the V gene TRBV20-1; 7 bases map to TRBD2. The CDR3 consists of 14 residues. The V and J ends lost 7 bases and 6 bases, in that order; junction bases with no gene match: 15. The V gene's germline CDR1 is DFQATT and CDR2 SNEGSKA (reference sequence). CDR3 coding DNA: TGCAGTGGTGTGAAAGGAGCGGGACTTGGCGAGCAGTACTTC. Its translation: CSGVKGAGLGEQYF.

The chain carries TRBV5-1 and TRBJ1-3; tentative D call: TRBD1 (5 bases). Germline CDR1 reads SGHRS; CDR2 reads YFSETQ. The CDR3 length is 14 residues. Trimming removed 1 base at V and 13 bases at J, with 18 bases between. DNA of the CDR3: TGCGCCAGCAGCTTGTCAGGGACTGGAAACGCTATATATTTT. Its translation is CASSLSGTGNAIYF.

This sequence joins TRBV28 and TRBJ1-5; D is ambiguous. The ends were cut back, 4 bases at V and 7 bases at J, with 11 bases in the middle. This CDR3 contains 13 residues. CDR1 is MDHEN, CDR2 SYDVKM, per germline. In nucleotides, the CDR3 is TGTGCCAGCAGTTCTTACAGTGCGCAGCCCCAGCATTTT. Protein sequence: CASSSYSAQPQHF.

This clonotype was seen at least ten times. V usage is TRBV7-8 and J usage is TRBJ2-1, with a possible D match to TRBD2 (5 bases). The CDR3 is 17 residues long. Germline V gives CDR1 SGHVS, CDR2 FQNEAQ. V was trimmed by 3 bases and J by 4 bases, leaving 19 bases between them. The CDR3 sequence is CASSLREERTGYNEQFF. The CDR3 nucleotides read TGTGCCAGCAGCTTGCGAGAAGAGCGGACCGGGTACAATGAGCAGTTCTTC.

The table lists this clonotype with many counts. This sequence joins TRBV15 and TRBJ2-3; tentative D call: TRBD1 (6 bases). The length of the CDR3 is 14 residues. V lost 0 bases to trimming and J lost 4 bases, with 8 bases between them. In germline, CDR1 is LNHNV, CDR2 YYDKDF (reference sequence). CDR3 sequence (DNA): TGTGCCACCAGCAGAGACAGGGGCCCAGATACGCAGTATTTT. This gives the protein CATSRDRGPDTQYF. Full variable domain (remainder filled in from reference TRBV15 and TRBJ2-3): DAMVIQNPRYQVTQFGKPVTLSCSQTLNHNVMYWYQQKSSQAPKLLFHYYDKDFNNEADTPDNFQSRRPNTSFCFLDIRSPGLGDTAMYLCATSRDRGPDTQYFGPGTRLTVL.

This clonotype was counted ten times or more. The J gene is TRBJ1-2, the V gene TRBV4-2; D unclear. The CDR3 runs to 13 residues. Trimming pared 1 base from V and 9 bases from J, leaving 12 bases between. Looked up from germline, CDR1 is LGHNA and CDR2 is YNFKEQ. CDR3 sequence reads: CASSQGTDISYTF. DNA for the CDR3: TGTGCCAGCAGCCAAGGAACCGATATAAGCTACACCTTC.

This clonotype was detected a few times. The chain links TRBV5-1 to TRBJ2-2; the D gene could be TRBD1 or TRBD2 (5 bases each). CDR1 and CDR2 (germline): SGHRS, YFSETQ. Trimming removed 1 base from V and 13 bases from J, with 14 bases in between. The CDR3 length is 13 residues. For the CDR3, the DNA is TGCGCCAGCAGCTTGAATGTGGGGGTTGTGCTGTTTTTT. It encodes CASSLNVGVVLFF.

This chain uses TRBV3-1 with TRBJ2-4; D is unresolved. The V end was cut by 0 bases, the J end by 0 bases, with 9 bases between. The CDR3 spans 16 residues. The germline V gene has CDR1 LGHDT and CDR2 YNNKEL (reference sequence). Here the CDR3 DNA reads TGTGCCAGCAGCCAAGATTATGGGTTAGCCAAAAACATTCAGTACTTC. Protein: CASSQDYGLAKNIQYF.

This clonotype was counted many times. This chain joins TRBV12-3 or TRBV12-4 and TRBJ1-1; D uncertain. Deletions cut 5 bases from V and 0 bases from J, with 13 bases between. This CDR3 has 15 residues. The chain's CDR3 is CASSPQHFMNTEAFF. The CDR3, as DNA: TGTGCCAGCAGTCCACAACATTTCATGAACACTGAAGCTTTCTTT.

This clonotype was found many times. V is TRBV28 and J is TRBJ2-1, with 11 bases identical to TRBD2. This CDR3 region has 16 residues. Trimming took 5 bases from V and 12 from J; bases not matched to a gene: 15. The germline gives CDR1 MDHEN, CDR2 SYDVKM. The CDR3 DNA sequence: TGTGCCAGCAGTCCGCCCTGGGCTAGCGGGAGGTCTCGGCAGTTCTTC. Its translation: CASSPPWASGRSRQFF.